This T cell receptor beta chain was retrieved from a study of cytotoxic CD8 clonotypes in ibrutinib-treated CLL. Overall study context: Partial response occurred in approximately 25 patients and complete response in 2; at median about 72 months, 14 remained remitted and about 12 progressed.

Germline lookup yields CDR1 MNHEY and CDR2 SVGAGI. V was cut by 0 bases and J by 0 bases, with 6 bases left in between. The CDR3 has 15 amino acids. Here immunoSEQ multiplex PCR was the method, and the copy in TCRdb shows in-frame clones only, minus some. The sample has 250,000 to 350,000 clones, about 72% seen once. The genes are TRBV6-5 and TRBJ1-5; D not resolved. The source is a human donor with chronic lymphocytic leukemia. The starting material was PBMCs, obtained at disease progression, from a patient treated with ibrutinib. In nucleotides, the CDR3 is TGTGCCAGCAGTTACTCGATGTATAGCAATCAGCCCCAGCATTTT. Residues: CASSYSMYSNQPQHF.